Below, 31 T cell receptor beta chains from the same sample are listed, as sequenced in a study of CD8+ T cells in alopecia areata. As to treatment: oral pan-JAK inhibitor, 5-10 mg twice daily. RNA, once extracted, was reverse transcribed into cDNA for use as the sequencing template. Profiled with immunoSEQ multiplex PCR; TCRdb holds only in-frame clones, not every one. The table has about 210,000 clones, approximately 72% seen once. Sequencing used CD4+ T cells sorted from blood, obtained between weeks 43 and 45, from a patient treated with tofacitinib. These receptor sequences come from a human donor with alopecia areata.

Note on this clone: The sample carries other DNA sequences with the same CDR3. This chain joins TRBV6-1 and TRBJ2-7; the match to TRBD1 covers 8 bases. The ends lost 4 bases at V and 2 bases at J; junction bases unmatched: 7. This CDR3 comprises 15 residues. CDR1 is MNHNS and CDR2 is SASEGT in the germline V gene. The CDR3 sequence is CASSVETGGPYEQYF. In DNA form, the CDR3 reads TGTGCCAGCAGTGTAGAAACAGGGGGGCCCTACGAGCAGTACTTC.

This clone was seen once. The CDR3, as DNA: TGCAGCGTCCTAGCGGGGGGATCCGGGGCCAACGTCCTGACTTTC. Residues: CSVLAGGSGANVLTF. The chain links TRBV29-1 to TRBJ2-6; 11 positions match TRBD2. The CDR3 loop spans 15 amino acids. The germline gives CDR1 SQVTM, CDR2 ANQGSEA. V lost 6 bases, J lost 4 bases, and 5 bases stayed unmatched.

The rearrangement links TRBV2 to TRBJ2-7; TRBD2 matches at 12 bases. The germline CDR1 and CDR2 sequences are SNHLY and FYNNEI. Trimming cost V 8 bases and J 2 bases; bases outside gene matches: 4. This CDR3 has 14 residues. The DNA of the CDR3 is TGTGCCAGCCTGACTAGCGGGGGCACCTACGAGCAGTACTTC. Residues: CASLTSGGTYEQYF. Full variable domain (remainder filled in from reference TRBV2 and TRBJ2-7): EPEVTQTPSHQVTQMGQEVILRCVPISNHLYFYWYRQILGQKVEFLVSFYNNEISEKSEIFDDQFSVERPDGSNFTLKIRSTKLEDSAMYFCASLTSGGTYEQYFGPGTRLTVT.

This chain links TRBV19 with TRBJ1-5, with D possibly matching TRBD1 (5 bases). CDR1 is LNHDA, CDR2 SQIVND, per germline (reference sequence). This CDR3 is built from 15 residues. Trimming took 6 bases from V and 0 from J, leaving 12 bases between them. The CDR3, as DNA: TGTGCCAGTAGCCCTGGGGGGAGTAGCAATCAGCCCCAGCATTTT. The encoded protein is CASSPGGSSNQPQHF.

The chain carries TRBV25-1 and TRBJ1-6, with TRBD1 identical over 7 bases. The CDR3 sequence is 15 residues long. The V gene's germline CDR1 is MGHDK and CDR2 SYGVNS. Trimming at V came to 0 bases and at J to 7 bases, leaving 3 bases not matched to a gene. CDR3 protein: CASSEYTGENSPLHF. The CDR3 bases are TGTGCCAGCAGTGAATATACAGGGGAAAATTCACCCCTCCACTTT.

The V gene is TRBV28, the J gene TRBJ1-6; D gene unclear. The germline V and J ends were trimmed by 3 bases and 6 bases, with 12 bases remaining between them. Per germline, CDR1 MDHEN and CDR2 SYDVKM. CDR3 length: 15 residues. CDR3: CASSFPRNLNSPLHF. Written as DNA, the CDR3 is TGTGCCAGCAGTTTCCCCAGAAACCTTAATTCACCCCTCCACTTT.

The rearrangement links TRBV5-1 to TRBJ2-7; D is possibly TRBD1 (5 bases). CDR3 size: 12 residues. Germline V CDR1 and CDR2: SGHRS, YFSETQ. V was trimmed by 4 bases and J by 4 bases, leaving 9 bases between them. The DNA for the CDR3 is TGCGCCAGCAGCATAGACAGATACGAGCAGTACTTC. Protein product: CASSIDRYEQYF.

This chain joins TRBV19 and TRBJ2-7, with D tentatively TRBD1 (5 bases). The CDR3 consists of 13 residues. V lost 5 bases, J lost 3 bases, and 11 bases lay in between. Germline V gene sequence: CDR1 LNHDA, CDR2 SQIVND (reference sequence). The CDR3, as DNA: TGTGCCAGTAGTCCCCAGGGTTTCTACGAGCAGTACTTC. It yields the protein CASSPQGFYEQYF.

The rearrangement joins TRBV7-9 to TRBJ2-3, with D maybe TRBD1 (5 bases). The CDR3 contains 13 residues. V was pared by 5 bases and J by 4 bases, with 10 bases between. CDR1 SEHNR and CDR2 FQNEAQ come from the germline V gene (reference sequence). CDR3 residues: CASSLGVPDTQYF. CDR3 coding DNA: TGTGCCAGCAGCCTAGGGGTGCCAGATACGCAGTATTTT.

The gene calls are TRBV19 and TRBJ1-4; D may be TRBD1 (5 bases). Germline CDR1 is LNHDA and CDR2 is SQIVND (reference sequence). Trimming pared 5 bases from V and 0 bases from J, leaving 7 bases between. CDR3 length equals 14 residues. Written as DNA, the CDR3 is TGTGCCAGTAGTGGGGGAACAACTAATGAAAAACTGTTTTTT. This translates into CASSGGTTNEKLFF.

The chain is built from TRBV20-1 and TRBJ2-7, with D uncertain. The CDR3 extends over 11 amino acids. V was trimmed by 1 base and J by 4 bases, leaving 5 bases between them. Germline V gene lookup returns CDR1 DFQATT and CDR2 SNEGSKA (reference sequence). The CDR3 nucleotides are TGCAGTGCTAGAGCCAGGTACGAGCAGTACTTC. Protein sequence: CSARARYEQYF.

CDR3 bases: TGCAGCGTTAAAAGCGGGGGGCTGAACACCGGGGAGCTGTTTTTT. It specifies CSVKSGGLNTGELFF. This chain connects TRBV29-1 to TRBJ2-2; 9 positions agree with TRBD2. Germline V gene sequence: CDR1 SQVTM, CDR2 ANQGSEA. Trimming at V came to 5 bases and at J to 1 base, leaving 5 bases not matched to a gene. The CDR3 length is 15 residues.

V is TRBV29-1 and J is TRBJ1-5; D unresolved. The CDR3 sequence is 13 residues long. Germline CDR1 and CDR2: SQVTM and ANQGSEA. Here the CDR3 DNA reads TGCAGTTCCTCGGAGGGAGGCAATCAGCCCCAGCATTTT. It is translated as CSSSEGGNQPQHF.

This chain uses TRBV5-4 with TRBJ2-6, with D unclear. The V gene lost 2 bases and the J gene lost 0 bases, with 12 bases spanning the gap. The CDR3 is 17 amino acids. The germline gives CDR1 SGHNT, CDR2 YYREEE (reference sequence). The CDR3 DNA reads as TGTGCCAGCAGCTTTGAAAACGGGTTCTCTGGGGCCAACGTCCTGACTTTC. Its translation: CASSFENGFSGANVLTF.

This rearrangement joins TRBV7-2 to TRBJ2-7; TRBD1 matches at 7 bases. The germline V gene encodes CDR1 SGHTA and CDR2 FQGNSA. Unmatched junction bases numbered 7, after V lost 6 bases and J lost 2 bases. The CDR3 consists of 14 residues. In DNA form, the CDR3 reads TGTGCCAGCAGACCCAATACAGGGGCCTACGAGCAGTACTTC. It is translated as CASRPNTGAYEQYF.

This clone was found many times. This sample also contains other DNA sequences that code for the same CDR3. CDR3 sequence: CSASQETQYF. DNA of the CDR3: TGCAGTGCTAGTCAGGAGACCCAGTACTTC. The genes are TRBV20-1 and TRBJ2-5; D ambiguous. Per germline, CDR1 DFQATT and CDR2 SNEGSKA (reference sequence). The CDR3 runs 10 residues. The V and J ends lost 3 bases and 5 bases respectively, with 4 bases between them.

The CDR3 reads CASSLSTLGTGELFF. For the CDR3, the DNA is TGTGCCAGCAGTTTAAGCACCCTAGGGACCGGGGAGCTGTTTTTT. The V call is TRBV28, the J call TRBJ2-2, with D uncertain. V shed 2 bases and J shed 5 bases, with 12 bases lying between them. The CDR3 covers 15 residues. CDR1 MDHEN and CDR2 SYDVKM come from the germline V gene.

V is TRBV7-9 and J is TRBJ1-4; 7 positions match TRBD1. The CDR3 spans 16 residues. Per the germline V gene, CDR1 is SEHNR and CDR2 is FQNEAQ (reference sequence). V was pared by 1 base and J by 7 bases, with 9 bases of the junction left unmatched. DNA for the CDR3: TGTGCCAGCAGCTTAGGCCCCGACAGGGAACGTGAAAAACTGTTTTTT. Translating it yields CASSLGPDREREKLFF.

The J gene is TRBJ1-6, the V gene TRBV30, with D possibly matching TRBD1 (6 bases). Trimming removed 0 bases from V and 0 bases from J, with 15 bases in between. CDR1 and CDR2 from the germline V gene are GTSNPN and SVGIG (reference sequence). The CDR3 consists of 18 residues. CDR3 in amino acids: CAWSVGGDVGSYNSPLHF. CDR3 bases: TGTGCCTGGAGTGTAGGGGGGGACGTCGGCTCCTATAATTCACCCCTCCACTTT.

V is TRBV27 and J is TRBJ2-7; no firm D call. Germline values: CDR1 MNHEY, CDR2 SMNVEV (reference sequence). V lost 7 bases, J lost 0 bases, and 10 bases lay in between. The CDR3 covers 13 residues. The CDR3 spells CASKGILSYEQYF. In DNA form, the CDR3 reads TGTGCCAGCAAAGGGATACTCTCCTACGAGCAGTACTTC.

The chain carries TRBV19 and TRBJ1-5, with 10 bases matching TRBD1. CDR1 is LNHDA and CDR2 is SQIVND in the germline V gene (reference sequence). With 5 bases clipped from V and 2 bases from J, the junction kept 6 bases outside the gene matches. This CDR3 spans 16 amino acids. The CDR3 region is CASSSWTGGGNQPQHF. The CDR3 DNA reads as TGTGCCAGTAGTTCATGGACAGGGGGGGGCAATCAGCCCCAGCATTTT.

This clone appeared a few times. J is TRBJ1-1 and V is TRBV5-1, with TRBD1 matching 7 bases. This CDR3 spans 16 amino acids. V shed 6 bases and J 1 base; nucleotides not matched to a gene: 12. Germline CDR1 SGHRS, CDR2 YFSETQ. DNA for the CDR3: TGCGCCAGCACCCTCGACAGGGCCCGGCCGAACACTGAAGCTTTCTTT. Its protein product is CASTLDRARPNTEAFF. The full variable domain, completed using reference TRBV5-1 and TRBJ1-1, is KAGVTQTPRYLIKTRGQQVTLSCSPISGHRSVSWYQQTPGQGLQFLFEYFSETQRNKGNFPGRFSGRQFSNSRSEMNVSTLELGDSALYLCASTLDRARPNTEAFFGQGTRLTVV.

This sequence joins TRBV13 and TRBJ2-7; 9 nucleotides agree with TRBD2. The V gene's germline CDR1 is PRHDT and CDR2 FYEKMQ (reference sequence). J gave up 3 bases and V 5 bases, and 2 bases lay outside the gene matches. This CDR3 spans 13 amino acids. The CDR3 nucleotides are TGTGCCAGCAGCCTAGCGGGGCACTACGAGCAGTACTTC. Amino acid sequence: CASSLAGHYEQYF. Full variable domain (outside the CDR3, taken from reference TRBV13 and TRBJ2-7): AAGVIQSPRHLIKEKRETATLKCYPIPRHDTVYWYQQGPGQDPQFLISFYEKMQSDKGSIPDRFSAQQFSDYHSELNMSSLELGDSALYFCASSLAGHYEQYFGPGTRLTVT.

This clone appeared a few times. This chain links TRBV2 with TRBJ2-4; perhaps TRBD1 as D (5 bases). CDR1 and CDR2 (germline): SNHLY, FYNNEI. The CDR3 is made up of 15 amino acids. The V end lost 2 bases, the J end lost 6 bases, and 14 bases lay between the germline ends. The DNA for the CDR3 is TGTGCCAGCAGTGAACAGGCACAGGCTCGAAACATTCAGTACTTC. Protein product: CASSEQAQARNIQYF.

This clone was detected only a few times. Here the CDR3 DNA reads TGCGCCAGCAGCTTGGACTCTTCGGATTCACCCCTCCACTTT. It encodes CASSLDSSDSPLHF. The V gene is TRBV5-1, the J gene TRBJ1-6; D gene unclear. The germline V gene encodes CDR1 SGHRS and CDR2 YFSETQ. The germline V and J ends were trimmed by 0 bases and 8 bases, with 9 bases remaining between them. CDR3 length: 14 amino acids.

To note about this clone: At the DNA level, this CDR3 is encoded by other sequences in the same sample as well. The chain links TRBV2 to TRBJ1-1; tentative D call: TRBD1 (5 bases). The CDR3 is 11 residues long. Trimming cost V 1 base and J 10 bases, with 7 bases left between them. Germline V gives CDR1 SNHLY, CDR2 FYNNEI. The CDR3 here is CASSEVQGAFF. The CDR3 DNA reads as TGTGCCAGCAGTGAAGTGCAGGGAGCTTTCTTT.

This clone was recorded a few times. The CDR3 DNA follows: TGTGCCAGCAGTTTATCGATTGACTATGGCTACACCTTC. The encoded protein is CASSLSIDYGYTF. This chain connects TRBV27 to TRBJ1-2, with D uncertain. V dropped 0 bases and J dropped 3 bases, with 5 bases sitting between them. This CDR3 is built from 13 residues. CDR1 MNHEY and CDR2 SMNVEV come from the germline V gene (reference sequence).

The chain couples TRBV4-1 to TRBJ2-3; 11 nucleotides agree with TRBD2. Trimming removed 0 bases from V and 3 bases from J; junction bases left unmatched: 2. Germline V gene sequence: CDR1 MGHRA, CDR2 YSYEKL. CDR3 length equals 16 residues. The CDR3 sequence: CASSQEPSGGTDTQYF. CDR3 coding DNA: TGCGCCAGCAGCCAAGAGCCTAGCGGGGGGACAGATACGCAGTATTTT.

The V gene is TRBV2, the J gene TRBJ1-6; D might be TRBD1 (5 bases). V was clipped by 9 bases and J by 5 bases, with 11 bases between them. CDR1 is SNHLY, CDR2 FYNNEI, per germline. The CDR3 has 13 amino acids. CDR3 protein: CARRQTDNSPLHF. The CDR3 bases are TGTGCCAGGAGACAGACCGATAATTCACCCCTCCACTTT.

For this clone: Compared with germline, one end of the junction differs, possibly owing to a read error. Additional DNA sequences in this sample encode the identical CDR3. The chain has TRBV29-1 and TRBJ1-1; D possibly corresponds to TRBD1 (6 bases). The CDR3 consists of 13 residues. The germline CDR1 and CDR2 sequences are SQVTM and ANQGSEA. CDR3 amino acids: CSVEGQMNTEAFF. The CDR3 nucleotides read TGCAGCGTCGAAGGACAGATGAACACTGAAGCTTTCTTT.

The genes are TRBV2 and TRBJ1-2; TRBD1 might be the D (6 bases). Germline CDR1 and CDR2: SNHLY and FYNNEI. This CDR3 contains 14 residues. The V gene lost 5 bases and the J gene lost 7 bases, with 17 bases spanning the gap. The CDR3 spells CASSRDKGGLGYTF. The CDR3 region has the DNA TGTGCCAGCAGTCGCGACAAGGGGGGTCTTGGCTACACCTTC.